This record covers a single T cell receptor (beta chain). The specificity of this receptor is unknown. Within one base of it there is no much larger clone, and no base qualities were kept. This sample stems from a study of T cell changes during pregnancy in multiple sclerosis (dated by TCRdb to between 2018 and 2021). For the wider study: Changes in the T cell repertoire over the course of pregnancy were examined in this study in women with multiple sclerosis.

V trim: 0 bases; J trim: 8 bases; unmatched bases: 10. From cysteine to phenylalanine, the CDR3 is 16 amino acids long. Only the CDR3 DNA stays, 48 bases, in frame from base 1. The CDR1 and CDR2 encoded by the germline V gene are MNHEY and SVGAGI. The library came from the immunoSEQ multiplex PCR assay. TCRdb carries this immuneACCESS record with in-frame sequences only. Its versions omit some clonotypes, under half of them owing to an unresolved V gene in the studies checked, with the rest unexplained. The sample includes under 90,000 clones, with 94% observed a single time. Roughly 0.9% of the sample is held by the ten biggest clonotypes.

This material consisted of peripheral blood, taken in the second trimester of pregnancy. This TCR was sampled from a female donor in good health, enrolled as a control in a pregnancy study. The chain is assembled from TRBV6-5 and TRBJ2-1; the central 7 bases match TRBD2. CDR3 reads: CASSYSAGGSFDEQFF. The DNA reads TGTGCCAGCAGTTACTCTGCGGGCGGGAGTTTTGATGAGCAGTTCTTC.